This entry lists 21 T cell receptor beta chains sequenced from one sample in a study of cytotoxic CD8 clonotypes in ibrutinib-treated CLL. The table came from immunoSEQ multiplex PCR; TCRdb's copy has only in-frame clones and leaves some out. The data show hundreds of thousands of clones, about 77% seen once. The sample consisted of PBMCs, taken before ibrutinib treatment. The receptor source for this set is a human donor with chronic lymphocytic leukemia.

The table lists this clone with a count of one. In the same sample, other DNA sequences code for this CDR3. The gene calls are TRBV19 and TRBJ2-5; 7 bases map to TRBD2. CDR3 size: 13 residues. V lost 4 bases to trimming and J lost 5 bases; unmatched junction nucleotides: 4. Germline CDR1 reads LNHDA; CDR2 reads SQIVND (reference sequence). The CDR3 protein is CASSSGRGETQYF. In DNA, the CDR3 is TGTGCCAGTAGTAGCGGGAGAGGTGAGACCCAGTACTTC.

The V and J genes are TRBV4-1 and TRBJ2-7; the match to TRBD2 covers 10 bases. The CDR3 sequence is 17 residues long. In germline, CDR1 is MGHRA, CDR2 YSYEKL. Trimming at V came to 0 bases and at J to 3 bases, leaving 8 bases not matched to a gene. In nucleotides, the CDR3 is TGCGCCAGCAGCCAAGATTGGGCTAGCGGGAGCCTCTACGAGCAGTACTTC. Translating gives CASSQDWASGSLYEQYF.

The V call is TRBV28, the J call TRBJ2-7; D might be TRBD1 (6 bases). CDR3 length: 18 residues. Trimming took off 4 bases at V and 2 bases at J, with 24 bases between the two ends. CDR1 is MDHEN, CDR2 SYDVKM, per germline. The CDR3 loop reads CASSSTTPDRIRTYEQYF. In DNA, the CDR3 is TGTGCCAGCAGTTCGACAACCCCAGACAGGATCCGGACCTACGAGCAGTACTTC.

The chain carries TRBV6-5 and TRBJ2-4, with 10 bases matching TRBD2. With V trimmed by 9 bases and J by 6 bases, 8 bases remained unmatched. This CDR3 has 14 amino acids. Germline values: CDR1 MNHEY, CDR2 SVGAGI. CDR3 DNA sequence: TGTGCCAGTCGCCCCCGACTAGCGGGAAACATTCAGTACTTC. As protein: CASRPRLAGNIQYF.

The genes are TRBV29-1 and TRBJ1-1, with 9 bases fitting TRBD1. From germline, CDR1 is SQVTM and CDR2 ANQGSEA. The CDR3 runs to 13 residues. V trimming: 7 bases; J trimming: 1 base; junction bases outside the gene matches: 4. CDR3 residues: CSAGTGTNTEAFF. The CDR3 DNA sequence: TGCAGCGCCGGGACAGGGACGAACACTGAAGCTTTCTTT.

V and J are TRBV7-6 and TRBJ2-3; no clear D. Germline V gene data show CDR1 as SGHVS and CDR2 as FNYEAQ. V lost 5 bases, J lost 6 bases, and 12 bases lay in between. This CDR3 contains 13 residues. The CDR3 DNA reads TGTGCCAGCAGCCCCGTAAAGTGGGATACGCAGTATTTT. It codes for CASSPVKWDTQYF.

The rearrangement uses TRBV19 and TRBJ2-5; 11 bases fit TRBD2. This CDR3 has 15 amino acids. From germline, CDR1 is LNHDA and CDR2 SQIVND (reference sequence). The V segment lost 3 bases and the J segment 5 bases; nucleotides outside the gene matches: 5. In DNA form, the CDR3 reads TGTGCCAGTAGTATTCTAGCGGGAGGAAGGGAGACCCAGTACTTC. Translation gives CASSILAGGRETQYF. Variable domain in full (rest from reference TRBV19 and TRBJ2-5): DGGITQSPKYLFRKEGQNVTLSCEQNLNHDAMYWYRQDPGQGLRLIYYSQIVNDFQKGDIAEGYSVSREKKESFPLTVTSAQKNPTAFYLCASSILAGGRETQYFGPGTRLLVL.

J is TRBJ2-1 and V is TRBV10-3; the match to TRBD2 covers 7 bases. Germline V gives CDR1 ENHRY, CDR2 SYGVKD. The CDR3 spans 16 residues. Trimming removed 6 bases from V and 0 bases from J; junction bases left unmatched: 8. CDR3 sequence: CAISLLAQSSYNEQFF. In DNA form, the CDR3 reads TGTGCCATCAGCCTACTAGCGCAGAGCTCCTACAATGAGCAGTTCTTC.

The rearrangement uses TRBV6-5 and TRBJ2-3; D perhaps matches TRBD2 (6 bases). Germline CDR1 reads MNHEY; CDR2 reads SVGAGI. The CDR3 consists of 12 residues. Trimming took off 6 bases at V and 6 bases at J, with 10 bases between the two ends. This CDR3 reads CASSGGLDTQYF. The CDR3 region has the DNA TGTGCCAGCAGCGGAGGGTTGGATACGCAGTATTTT.

The genes are TRBV15 and TRBJ2-1; D possibly uses TRBD1 or TRBD2 (6 bases each). The CDR3 length is 16 residues. CDR1 and CDR2 from the germline V gene are LNHNV and YYDKDF (reference sequence). The ends were cut back, 3 bases at V and 0 bases at J, with 12 bases in the middle. CDR3 region: CATSRAGGSSYNEQFF. The CDR3 region has the DNA TGTGCCACCAGCAGGGCCGGGGGCAGCTCCTACAATGAGCAGTTCTTC. The variable domain in full, completed from reference TRBV15 and TRBJ2-1, reads DAMVIQNPRYQVTQFGKPVTLSCSQTLNHNVMYWYQQKSSQAPKLLFHYYDKDFNNEADTPDNFQSRRPNTSFCFLDIRSPGLGDTAMYLCATSRAGGSSYNEQFFGPGTRLTVL.

This chain's CDR3 is CASQKRAMYNEQFF. The CDR3 DNA reads as TGTGCCAGCCAGAAGCGGGCCATGTACAATGAGCAGTTCTTC. The V gene is TRBV18, the J gene TRBJ2-1; D is possibly TRBD2 (6 bases). Trimming shortened V by 8 bases and J by 4 bases, and 15 bases separated the two germline ends. CDR1 and CDR2 from the germline V gene are KGHSH and LQKENI. CDR3 length: 14 residues.

In its sample, this clone was seen a few times. CDR3 nucleotide sequence: TGTGCCAGCAGCTTACCAGGGACTAGCGGCCCAGATACGCAGTATTTT. Protein sequence: CASSLPGTSGPDTQYF. The J gene is TRBJ2-3, the V gene TRBV7-3; the match to TRBD2 covers 11 bases. CDR1 is SGHTA, CDR2 FQGTGA, per germline. This CDR3 is 16 amino acids long. Trimming cost V 2 bases and J 4 bases; bases outside gene matches: 5. Supplemented by reference TRBV7-3 and TRBJ2-3, the full variable domain reads GAGVSQTPSNKVTEKGKYVELRCDPISGHTALYWYRQSLGQGPEFLIYFQGTGAADDSGLPNDRFFAVRPEGSVSTLKIQRTERGDSAVYLCASSLPGTSGPDTQYFGPGTRLTVL.

This clone was counted a single time. The V gene is TRBV6-6, the J gene TRBJ2-7, with a tentative D call TRBD1 (6 bases). CDR3 length: 13 amino acids. CDR1 and CDR2 (germline): MNHNY, SVGAGI (reference sequence). The V end lost 1 base, the J end lost 4 bases, and 8 bases lay between the germline ends. CDR3 coding DNA: TGTGCCAGCAGTTACTATACAGGGTACGAGCAGTACTTC. It is translated as CASSYYTGYEQYF.

The rearrangement uses TRBV7-2 and TRBJ2-7, with 11 bases aligning to TRBD2. Germline V gives CDR1 SGHTA, CDR2 FQGNSA. The length of the CDR3 is 16 residues. The V and J ends lost 5 bases and 0 bases, in that order; junction bases with no gene match: 6. The CDR3: CASSRGLAESSYEQYF. The DNA of the CDR3 is TGTGCCAGCAGCCGGGGACTAGCGGAGAGCTCCTACGAGCAGTACTTC.

A word on this clone: One end of the junction fails to match germline, which may point to a read error. This sequence joins TRBV14 and TRBJ2-2; D gene unclear. CDR3 length: 15 residues. Germline V gene data show CDR1 as SGHDN and CDR2 as FVKESK. CDR3 coding DNA: TGTGCCAGCAGCGAAGACGGGTCGAACACCGGGGAGCTGTTTTTT. As protein: CASSEDGSNTGELFF.

The chain uses TRBV7-2 and TRBJ2-2, with a possible D match to TRBD2 (6 bases). V was cut by 4 bases and J by 6 bases, with 15 bases left in between. Germline V gene lookup returns CDR1 SGHTA and CDR2 FQGNSA. The CDR3 runs to 15 residues. DNA of the CDR3: TGTGCCAGCAGCTCTTCTAGACTAGGGGCCGGGGAGCTGTTTTTT. It yields the protein CASSSSRLGAGELFF.

This clone occurred once. J is TRBJ2-2 and V is TRBV9; no firm D call. In germline, CDR1 is SGDLS, CDR2 YYNGEE. Deletions cut 0 bases from V and 2 bases from J, with 8 bases between. The CDR3 has 15 amino acids. The CDR3 DNA reads TGTGCCAGCAGCGTAGCTTCGACAAACACCGGGGAGCTGTTTTTT. It is translated as CASSVASTNTGELFF.

The chain has TRBV5-6 and TRBJ2-3; D remains ambiguous. There are 14 residues in the CDR3. CDR1 is SGHDT, CDR2 YYEEEE, per germline. V lost 4 bases and J 1 base, leaving 10 bases between the germline ends. For the CDR3, the DNA is TGTGCCAGCAGCCACAAAATTGGCACAGATACGCAGTATTTT. Its protein product is CASSHKIGTDTQYF.

The chain couples TRBV7-9 to TRBJ2-1; D unclear. Germline CDR1 is SEHNR and CDR2 is FQNEAQ (reference sequence). The CDR3 length is 15 residues. Trimming left V 4 bases short and J 6 bases short, with 16 bases between. Written as DNA, the CDR3 is TGTGCCAGCAGCTCCCCGGGTCCCCTACCCAATGAGCAGTTCTTC. Its translation: CASSSPGPLPNEQFF.

J is TRBJ2-7 and V is TRBV5-1; TRBD1 matches 8 bases. J was trimmed by 7 bases and V by 4 bases; bases with no gene match: 7. The germline V gene has CDR1 SGHRS and CDR2 YFSETQ. This CDR3 contains 13 residues. In DNA form, the CDR3 reads TGCGCCAGCAGCGAGGACAGGGCGCGGGAGCAGTACTTC. Protein product: CASSEDRAREQYF.

The chain couples TRBV30 to TRBJ1-1; TRBD1 aligns across 9 bases. The length of the CDR3 is 12 residues. V lost 3 bases and J lost 9; bases outside the gene matches: 5. Germline lookup yields CDR1 GTSNPN and CDR2 SVGIG (reference sequence). The CDR3 bases are TGTGCCTGGAGACCCGGGACAGGGAAAGCTTTCTTT. This encodes CAWRPGTGKAFF. Based on the CDR3 plus reference TRBV30 and TRBJ1-1, the full variable domain is SQTIHQWPATLVQPVGSPLSLECTVEGTSNPNLYWYRQAAGRGLQLLFYSVGIGQISSEVPQNLSASRPQDRQFILSSKKLLLSDSGFYLCAWRPGTGKAFFGQGTRLTVV.